This entry is about one TCR beta chain. Its specificity is not known. This specimen comes from a study of T cell repertoires in cytomegalovirus infection. Background on the study: Matching HLA type, along with CMV infection, was indicated by public TCR beta signatures.

V was pared by 3 bases and J by 0 bases, with 5 bases of the junction left unmatched. Germline CDR1 and CDR2: MNHEY and SVGAGI. The CDR3 loop spans 17 amino acids. Study-level results: CMV-specific TCR beta clonotypes restricted by HLA-C were the ones dominating the ex vivo response.

TCRdb reanalysed the reads using MiXCR and keeps one entry per CDR3 protein. Found here are about 900,000 distinct CDR3 sequences, around 32% of them singletons; the top ten hold under 15%. This chain links TRBV6-5 with TRBJ1-6; TRBD1 matches at 7 bases. Sequenced material: cultured CD8+ T cells from PBMCs, taken from culture after CMV antigen stimulation. This clonotype was sampled from a human donor in good health (CMV status not recorded). Some clones in this sample may be carry-over from other donors' samples. The CDR3 DNA reads TGTGCCAGCAGTTATAAGGGGGCGAGCTCCTATAATTCACCCCTCCACTTT. This codes for CASSYKGASSYNSPLHF.